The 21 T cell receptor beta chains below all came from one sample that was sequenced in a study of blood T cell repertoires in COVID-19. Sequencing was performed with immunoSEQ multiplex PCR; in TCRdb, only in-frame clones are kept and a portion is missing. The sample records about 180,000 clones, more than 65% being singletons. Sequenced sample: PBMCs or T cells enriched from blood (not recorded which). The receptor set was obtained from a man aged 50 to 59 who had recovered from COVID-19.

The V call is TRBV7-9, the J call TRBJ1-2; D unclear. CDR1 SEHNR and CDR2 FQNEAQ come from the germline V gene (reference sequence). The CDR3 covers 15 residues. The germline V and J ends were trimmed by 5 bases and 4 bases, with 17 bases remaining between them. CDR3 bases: TGTGCCAGCAGCCTACGGGAGGGTGGGGTCTATGGCTACACCTTC. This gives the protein CASSLREGGVYGYTF.

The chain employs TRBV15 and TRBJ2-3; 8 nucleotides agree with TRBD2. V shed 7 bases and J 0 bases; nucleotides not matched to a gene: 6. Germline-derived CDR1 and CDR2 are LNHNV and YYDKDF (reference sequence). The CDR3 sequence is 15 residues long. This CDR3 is CATTTSGKSTDTQYF. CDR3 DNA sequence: TGTGCCACCACTACTAGCGGAAAGAGCACAGATACGCAGTATTTT.

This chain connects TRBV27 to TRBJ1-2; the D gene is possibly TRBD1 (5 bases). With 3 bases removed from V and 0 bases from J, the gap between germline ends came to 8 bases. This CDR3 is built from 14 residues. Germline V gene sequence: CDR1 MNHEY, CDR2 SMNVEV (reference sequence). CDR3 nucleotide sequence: TGTGCCAGCAGTTTGGGGGGGGCTAACTATGGCTACACCTTC. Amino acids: CASSLGGANYGYTF.

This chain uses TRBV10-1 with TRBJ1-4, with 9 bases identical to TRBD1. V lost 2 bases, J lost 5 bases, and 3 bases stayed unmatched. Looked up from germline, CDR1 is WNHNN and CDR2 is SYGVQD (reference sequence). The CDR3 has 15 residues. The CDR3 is CASSEGGQGNEKLFF. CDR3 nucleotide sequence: TGCGCCAGCAGTGAGGGGGGACAGGGCAATGAAAAACTGTTTTTT.

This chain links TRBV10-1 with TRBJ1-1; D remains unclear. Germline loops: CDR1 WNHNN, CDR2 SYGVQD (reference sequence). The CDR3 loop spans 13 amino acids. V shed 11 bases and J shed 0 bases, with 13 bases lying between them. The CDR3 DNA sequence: TGCGCCTGTCGAGGGAGTTTGAACACTGAAGCTTTCTTT. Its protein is CACRGSLNTEAFF.

In DNA form, the CDR3 reads TGCGCCAGCAGCCACCCTGTGTCAGCCAAAAACATTCAGTACTTC. Translation: CASSHPVSAKNIQYF. V is TRBV4-1 and J is TRBJ2-4; unclear D gene. The ends were cut back, 3 bases at V and 0 bases at J, with 9 bases in the middle. The CDR3 sequence is 15 residues long. CDR1 is MGHRA, CDR2 YSYEKL, per germline.

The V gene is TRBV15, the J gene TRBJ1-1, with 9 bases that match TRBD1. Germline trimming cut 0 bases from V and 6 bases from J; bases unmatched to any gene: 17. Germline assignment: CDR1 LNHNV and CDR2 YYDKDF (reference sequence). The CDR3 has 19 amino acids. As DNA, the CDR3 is TGTGCCACCAGCAGAGATCCGTGGGACAGGGCCAAAGGTATCCCTGAAGCTTTCTTT. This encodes CATSRDPWDRAKGIPEAFF. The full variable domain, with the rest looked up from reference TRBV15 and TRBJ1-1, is DAMVIQNPRYQVTQFGKPVTLSCSQTLNHNVMYWYQQKSSQAPKLLFHYYDKDFNNEADTPDNFQSRRPNTSFCFLDIRSPGLGDTAMYLCATSRDPWDRAKGIPEAFFGQGTRLTVV.

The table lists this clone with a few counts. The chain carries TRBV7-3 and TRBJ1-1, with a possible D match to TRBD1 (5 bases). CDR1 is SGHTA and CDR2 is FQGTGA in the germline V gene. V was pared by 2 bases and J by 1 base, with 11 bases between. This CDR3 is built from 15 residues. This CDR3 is CASSLLGGGNTEAFF. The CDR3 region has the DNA TGTGCCAGCAGCTTACTTGGGGGAGGGAACACTGAAGCTTTCTTT.

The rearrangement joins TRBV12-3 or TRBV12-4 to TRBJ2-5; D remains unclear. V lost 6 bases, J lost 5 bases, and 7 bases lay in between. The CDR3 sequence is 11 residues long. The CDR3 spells CASSKLETQYF. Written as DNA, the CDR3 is TGTGCCAGCAGCAAACTTGAGACCCAGTACTTC.

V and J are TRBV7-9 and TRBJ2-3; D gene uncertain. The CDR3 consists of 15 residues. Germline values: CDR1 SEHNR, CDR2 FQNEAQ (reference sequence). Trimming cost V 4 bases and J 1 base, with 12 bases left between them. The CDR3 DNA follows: TGTGCCAGCAGCTCCCGACCAGGTGGCACAGATACGCAGTATTTT. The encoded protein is CASSSRPGGTDTQYF.

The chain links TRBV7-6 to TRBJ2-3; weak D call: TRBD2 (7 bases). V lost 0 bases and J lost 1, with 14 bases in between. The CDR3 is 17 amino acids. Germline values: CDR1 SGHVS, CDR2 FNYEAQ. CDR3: CASSLAGGLRGTDTQYF. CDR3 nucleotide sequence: TGTGCCAGCAGCTTAGCGGGGGGGCTGAGGGGCACAGATACGCAGTATTTT. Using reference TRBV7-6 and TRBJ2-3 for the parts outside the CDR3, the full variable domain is GAGVSQSPRYKVTKRGQDVALRCDPISGHVSLYWYRQALGQGPEFLTYFNYEAQQDKSGLPNDRFSAERPEGSISTLTIQRTEQRDSAMYRCASSLAGGLRGTDTQYFGPGTRLTVL.

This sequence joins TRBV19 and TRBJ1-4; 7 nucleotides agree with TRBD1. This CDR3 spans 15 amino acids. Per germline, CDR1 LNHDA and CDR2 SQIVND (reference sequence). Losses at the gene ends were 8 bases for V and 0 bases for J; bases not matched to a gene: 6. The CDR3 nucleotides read TGTGCCAGTGTGGGACAGTCTGCAACTAATGAAAAACTGTTTTTT. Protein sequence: CASVGQSATNEKLFF.

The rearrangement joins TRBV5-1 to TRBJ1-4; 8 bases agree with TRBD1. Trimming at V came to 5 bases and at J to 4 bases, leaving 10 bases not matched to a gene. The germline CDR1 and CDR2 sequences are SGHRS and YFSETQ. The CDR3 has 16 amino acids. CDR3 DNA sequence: TGCGCCAGCAGAGGGGGCGACAGGGGCGTTAATGAAAAACTGTTTTTT. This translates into CASRGGDRGVNEKLFF.

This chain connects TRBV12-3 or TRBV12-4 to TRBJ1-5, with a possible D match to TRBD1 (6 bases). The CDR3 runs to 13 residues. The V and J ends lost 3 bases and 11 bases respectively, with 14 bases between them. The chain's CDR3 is CASSLIGGAAQHF. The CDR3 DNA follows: TGTGCCAGCAGTTTGATTGGGGGCGCGGCCCAGCATTTT.

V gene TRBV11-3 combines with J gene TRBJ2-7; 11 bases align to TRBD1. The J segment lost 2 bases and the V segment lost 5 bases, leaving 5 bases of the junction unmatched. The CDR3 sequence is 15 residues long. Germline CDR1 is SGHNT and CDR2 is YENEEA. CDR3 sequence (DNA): TGTGCCAGCAGCCTTCGGACAGGGGGCGCCTACGAGCAGTACTTC. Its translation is CASSLRTGGAYEQYF. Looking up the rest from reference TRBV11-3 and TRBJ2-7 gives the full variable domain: EAGVVQSPRYKIIEKKQPVAFWCNPISGHNTLYWYLQNLGQGPELLIRYENEEAVDDSQLPKDRFSAERLKGVDSTLKIQPAELGDSAVYLCASSLRTGGAYEQYFGPGTRLTVT.

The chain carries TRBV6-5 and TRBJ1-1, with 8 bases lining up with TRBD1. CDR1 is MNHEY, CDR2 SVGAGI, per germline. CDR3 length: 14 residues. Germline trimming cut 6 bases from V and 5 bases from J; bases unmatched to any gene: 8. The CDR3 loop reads CASSNDRGATEAFF. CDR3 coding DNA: TGTGCCAGCAGCAACGACAGGGGCGCAACTGAAGCTTTCTTT.

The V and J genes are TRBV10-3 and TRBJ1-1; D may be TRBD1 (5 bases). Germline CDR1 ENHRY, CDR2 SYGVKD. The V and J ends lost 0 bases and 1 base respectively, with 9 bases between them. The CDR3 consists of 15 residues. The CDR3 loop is CAISESTVRNTEAFF. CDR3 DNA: TGTGCCATCAGTGAGTCGACAGTCCGGAACACTGAAGCTTTCTTT.

The CDR3, as DNA: TGCGCCAGCAGCCAAGAGTGGAGGGCAGGGTATGAGCAGTACTTC. It translates to CASSQEWRAGYEQYF. The V call is TRBV4-1, the J call TRBJ2-7; a weak D match, TRBD2 (6 bases). The ends were cut back, 0 bases at V and 7 bases at J, with 16 bases in the middle. The CDR3 consists of 15 residues. CDR1 and CDR2 (germline): MGHRA, YSYEKL.

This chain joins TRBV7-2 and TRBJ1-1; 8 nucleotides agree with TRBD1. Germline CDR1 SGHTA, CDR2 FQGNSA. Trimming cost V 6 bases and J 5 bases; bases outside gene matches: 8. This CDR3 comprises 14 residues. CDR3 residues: CASSQQGGLTEAFF. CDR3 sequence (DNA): TGTGCCAGCAGTCAACAGGGGGGATTAACTGAAGCTTTCTTT.

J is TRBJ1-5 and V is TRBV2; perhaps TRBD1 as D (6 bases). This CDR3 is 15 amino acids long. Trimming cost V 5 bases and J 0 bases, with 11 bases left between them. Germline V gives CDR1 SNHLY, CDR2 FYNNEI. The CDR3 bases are TGTGCCAGCAGTACGGACAGTCTTAGCAATCAGCCCCAGCATTTT. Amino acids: CASSTDSLSNQPQHF.

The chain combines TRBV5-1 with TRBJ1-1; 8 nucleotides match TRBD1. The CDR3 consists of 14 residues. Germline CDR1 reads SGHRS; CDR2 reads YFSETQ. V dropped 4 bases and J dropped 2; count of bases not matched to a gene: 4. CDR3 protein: CASSVGQGNTEAFF. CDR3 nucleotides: TGCGCCAGCAGCGTAGGACAGGGTAACACTGAAGCTTTCTTT.